The clone carrying this TCR beta chain was recorded at least ten times. The source of the sample is a study of low-dose radiotherapy and immunotherapy resistance in tumors. The V end was cut by 0 bases, the J end by 4 bases, with 10 bases between. The CDR3 extends over 15 amino acids. The germline V gene encodes CDR1 MNHEY and CDR2 SVGAGI. First-strand cDNA relied on TRAV- and TRBV-specific primers spanning alpha and beta chains. TCR amplification used about 18 PCR cycles, a constant-region primer and a V-primer adapter. TCRdb reprocessed the reads with MiXCR, giving one entry per CDR3 protein. The sample shows roughly 76,000 distinct CDR3 sequences, approximately 20% of them seen only once. Described time point: before trial treatment. Nivolumab, ipilimumab, aspirin, low-dose cyclophosphamide and low-dose radiotherapy were all administered to the donors.

This chain uses TRBV6-5 with TRBJ2-1; TRBD1 might be the D (6 bases). The receptor was derived from a male donor with prostate cancer. The sequences come from PBMCs, collected before treatment. CDR3 sequence reads: CASSYSLDSYNEQFF. CDR3 sequence (DNA): TGTGCCAGCAGTTACTCCCTGGACAGTTACAATGAGCAGTTCTTC.